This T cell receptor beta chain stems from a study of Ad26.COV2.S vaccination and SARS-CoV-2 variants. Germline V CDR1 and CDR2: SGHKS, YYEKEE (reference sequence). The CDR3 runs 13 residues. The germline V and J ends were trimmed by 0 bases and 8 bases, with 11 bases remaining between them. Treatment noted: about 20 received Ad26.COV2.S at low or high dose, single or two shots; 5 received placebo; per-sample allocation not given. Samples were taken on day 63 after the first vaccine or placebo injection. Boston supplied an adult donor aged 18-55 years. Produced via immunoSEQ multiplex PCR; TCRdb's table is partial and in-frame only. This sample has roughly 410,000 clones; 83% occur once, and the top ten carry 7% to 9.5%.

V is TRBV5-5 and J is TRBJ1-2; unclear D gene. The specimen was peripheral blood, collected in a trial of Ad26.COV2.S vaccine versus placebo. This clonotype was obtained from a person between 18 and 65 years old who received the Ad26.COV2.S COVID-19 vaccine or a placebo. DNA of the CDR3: TGTGCCAGCAGCTTGGACCAGGCACGCGGCTACACCTTC. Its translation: CASSLDQARGYTF.